These 30 T cell receptor beta chains were all obtained from the same sample, sequenced in a study of T-cell reconstitution after alpha-beta-depleted transplantation in children. Molecular barcoding with unique molecular identifiers was used for the TCRbeta library. TCRdb processed the PCR reads anew with MiXCR; each CDR3 protein has one entry. The sample carries more than 200,000 distinct CDR3 sequences, under 30% recorded once. The material was PBMCs, obtained before TCRalphabeta/CD19-depleted stem cell transplant. These receptors originate from a girl aged 2 to 9 with Fanconi anemia, due to receive a stem cell transplant.

The V and J genes are TRBV7-2 and TRBJ2-5, with 7 bases lining up with TRBD2. This CDR3 region has 15 residues. Germline CDR1 reads SGHTA; CDR2 reads FQGNSA. With 1 base clipped from V and 2 bases from J, the junction kept 4 bases outside the gene matches. CDR3: CASSLGRLAQETQYF. The DNA of the CDR3 is TGTGCCAGCAGCTTAGGGCGACTAGCACAAGAGACCCAGTACTTC.

V usage is TRBV6-6 and J usage is TRBJ1-2; D is unclear. Trimming stripped 0 bases from V and 8 bases from J, with 4 bases between. The CDR3 covers 11 residues. Per the germline V gene, CDR1 is MNHNY and CDR2 is SVGAGI (reference sequence). The CDR3, as DNA: TGTGCCAGCAGTTACTCTCAAGGCTACACCTTC. Translation gives CASSYSQGYTF.

This clonotype was found many times. The chain couples TRBV29-1 to TRBJ2-7, with D tentatively TRBD1 (6 bases). The V gene's germline CDR1 is SQVTM and CDR2 ANQGSEA. V shed 7 bases and J shed 4 bases, with 14 bases lying between them. The CDR3 sequence is 12 residues long. CDR3 bases: TGCAGCGCTAGCAGGGGTCATTACGAGCAGTACTTC. Its protein product is CSASRGHYEQYF.

There are many counts of this clonotype. The rearrangement links TRBV29-1 to TRBJ2-5; D ambiguous. Trimming left V 1 base short and J 2 bases short, with 5 bases between. CDR3 size: 12 residues. CDR1 and CDR2 (germline): SQVTM, ANQGSEA. DNA of the CDR3: TGCAGCGTTGAAGGGCAGCAAGAGACCCAGTACTTC. It translates to CSVEGQQETQYF.

In its sample, this clonotype was seen a few times. CDR3 amino acids: CASSQARGQVYYEQYF. DNA for the CDR3: TGTGCCAGCTCCCAGGCCCGGGGCCAAGTATACTACGAGCAGTACTTC. The J gene is TRBJ2-7, the V gene TRBV18; TRBD1 or TRBD2 may be the D gene (5 bases each). The length of the CDR3 is 16 residues. Germline CDR1 KGHSH, CDR2 LQKENI. Trimming pared 6 bases from V and 3 bases from J, leaving 21 bases between.

Many counts were recorded for this clonotype. This chain uses TRBV20-1 with TRBJ2-1; perhaps TRBD2 as D (5 bases). V lost 3 bases to trimming and J lost 1 base, with 13 bases between them. CDR1 DFQATT and CDR2 SNEGSKA come from the germline V gene (reference sequence). CDR3 size: 15 residues. CDR3: CSARRVPVSYNEQFF. The CDR3 nucleotides read TGCAGTGCTAGGAGGGTGCCCGTATCCTACAATGAGCAGTTCTTC.

This clonotype was counted only a few times. This sequence joins TRBV6-5 and TRBJ2-1; perhaps TRBD2 as D (5 bases). Per the germline V gene, CDR1 is MNHEY and CDR2 is SVGAGI. V was pared by 2 bases and J by 9 bases, with 8 bases between. This CDR3 region has 12 residues. CDR3 DNA sequence: TGTGCCAGCAGTTACGAGGGTGTTGAGCAGTTCTTC. Amino acids: CASSYEGVEQFF.

This clonotype was recorded at least ten times. The V and J genes are TRBV24-1 and TRBJ2-3, with 11 nucleotides matching TRBD2. There are 14 residues in the CDR3. Germline V gene lookup returns CDR1 KGHDR and CDR2 SFDVKD. The J segment lost 5 bases and the V segment lost 10 bases, leaving 7 bases of the junction unmatched. The CDR3 spells CATSLAGAGDTQYF. CDR3 bases: TGTGCCACATCACTAGCGGGGGCCGGAGATACGCAGTATTTT.

This sequence joins TRBV6-5 and TRBJ2-7, with D perhaps matching TRBD2 (6 bases). The CDR3 runs to 15 residues. V was pared by 6 bases and J by 0 bases, with 15 bases between. Germline loops: CDR1 MNHEY, CDR2 SVGAGI. DNA for the CDR3: TGTGCCAGCAGGGCAGTAGCGGACCCCTCCTACGAGCAGTACTTC. It yields the protein CASRAVADPSYEQYF.

This clonotype showed up many times. The chain recombines TRBV12-3 or TRBV12-4 with TRBJ2-5; D gene ambiguous. This CDR3 has 12 residues. Trimming removed 4 bases from V and 4 bases from J, with 7 bases in between. The CDR3 sequence is CASSYTGETQYF. CDR3 DNA sequence: TGTGCCAGCAGTTACACGGGAGAGACCCAGTACTTC.

The chain uses TRBV29-1 and TRBJ2-7; a weak D match, TRBD1 (5 bases). Trimming shortened V by 8 bases and J by 0 bases, and 11 bases separated the two germline ends. In germline, CDR1 is SQVTM, CDR2 ANQGSEA. The length of the CDR3 is 12 residues. The CDR3 protein is CSIRQSSYEQYF. The CDR3 nucleotides read TGCAGCATCCGACAGTCCTCCTACGAGCAGTACTTC.

This clonotype was detected ten times or more. V is TRBV12-3 or TRBV12-4 and J is TRBJ2-1; D ambiguous. This CDR3 spans 16 amino acids. Trimming stripped 0 bases from V and 2 bases from J, with 11 bases between. The CDR3 region is CASSLAGTSPYNEQFF. CDR3 DNA sequence: TGTGCCAGCAGTTTAGCTGGAACTTCCCCCTACAATGAGCAGTTCTTC.

The genes are TRBV6-6 and TRBJ1-5; D gene ambiguous. The CDR3 loop spans 13 amino acids. The V end was cut by 0 bases, the J end by 4 bases, with 4 bases between. In germline, CDR1 is MNHNY, CDR2 SVGAGI (reference sequence). The CDR3 reads CASSYSPNQPQHF. CDR3 DNA sequence: TGTGCCAGCAGTTACTCCCCAAATCAGCCCCAGCATTTT.

This clonotype was recorded at least ten times. The CDR3 coding sequence is TGTGCCAGCTCACTCAGGGAGTACAATGAGCAGTTCTTC. The encoded protein is CASSLREYNEQFF. The chain has TRBV18 and TRBJ2-1, with D perhaps TRBD1 or TRBD2 (5 bases each). The CDR3 covers 13 residues. Trimming pared 4 bases from V and 4 bases from J, leaving 8 bases between. Per the germline V gene, CDR1 is KGHSH and CDR2 is LQKENI. The full variable domain, in which reference TRBV18 and TRBJ2-1 provide the parts outside the CDR3, is NAGVMQNPRHLVRRRGQEARLRCSPMKGHSHVYWYRQLPEEGLKFMVYLQKENIIDESGMPKERFSAEFPKEGPSILRIQQVVRGDSAAYFCASSLREYNEQFFGPGTRLTVL.

This clonotype was counted many times. This chain uses TRBV12-3 or TRBV12-4 with TRBJ2-1, with D uncertain. V was clipped by 3 bases and J by 7 bases, with 7 bases between them. This CDR3 spans 12 amino acids. CDR3 in amino acids: CASSFLANEQFF. Here the CDR3 DNA reads TGTGCCAGCAGTTTCCTGGCTAATGAGCAGTTCTTC.

In regard to this clonotype: The CDR3 carries no conserved terminal phenylalanine or tryptophan, so it likely arises from a read error. The V call is TRBV29-1, the J call TRBJ2-5, with TRBD2 identical over 10 bases. In germline, CDR1 is SQVTM, CDR2 ANQGSEA. The CDR3 covers 13 residues. V lost 4 bases, J lost 4 bases, and 3 bases stayed unmatched. CDR3 protein: CSVGASGGETQYV. The CDR3 nucleotides are TGCAGCGTTGGAGCTAGCGGGGGAGAGACCCAGTACGTC.

This clonotype has ten or more counts. This chain links TRBV5-1 with TRBJ1-2; a weak D match, TRBD1 (5 bases). Germline values: CDR1 SGHRS, CDR2 YFSETQ. Trimming left V 2 bases short and J 6 bases short, with 11 bases between. The CDR3 extends over 13 amino acids. CDR3 coding DNA: TGCGCCAGCAGCTTTTTTCGGGGCGATGGCTACACCTTC. Encoded protein: CASSFFRGDGYTF.

In this sample, this clonotype turned up a few times. The gene calls are TRBV27 and TRBJ2-3, with D maybe TRBD2 (6 bases). Germline CDR1 is MNHEY and CDR2 is SMNVEV (reference sequence). The length of the CDR3 is 13 residues. V was cut by 5 bases and J by 4 bases, with 10 bases left in between. This chain's CDR3 is CASSSGRPDTQYF. In DNA form, the CDR3 reads TGTGCCAGCAGTAGTGGGAGGCCAGATACGCAGTATTTT.

This clonotype appeared a few times. The chain couples TRBV7-2 to TRBJ2-2, with no clear D. Germline V gives CDR1 SGHTA, CDR2 FQGNSA. V dropped 4 bases and J dropped 3 bases, with 6 bases sitting between them. The CDR3 consists of 13 residues. The CDR3 region is CASSSTHTGELFF. As DNA, the CDR3 is TGTGCCAGCAGCTCGACTCACACCGGGGAGCTGTTTTTT.

This clonotype was counted at least ten times. The chain employs TRBV29-1 and TRBJ2-2, with D uncertain. Germline assignment: CDR1 SQVTM and CDR2 ANQGSEA. Trimming took 5 bases from V and 2 from J, leaving 0 bases between them. The CDR3 consists of 10 residues. The CDR3 protein is CSVNTGELFF. The CDR3 coding sequence is TGCAGCGTTAACACCGGGGAGCTGTTTTTT.

This clonotype was counted ten times or more. The chain employs TRBV20-1 and TRBJ1-1, with 9 bases aligning to TRBD1. The germline V gene encodes CDR1 DFQATT and CDR2 SNEGSKA (reference sequence). CDR3 size: 14 residues. The J segment lost 3 bases and the V segment lost 2 bases, leaving 4 bases of the junction unmatched. The CDR3 reads CSARRQGGDTEAFF. The CDR3 DNA reads as TGCAGTGCTAGAAGACAGGGGGGAGACACTGAAGCTTTCTTT.

This clonotype occurred many times. The chain employs TRBV18 and TRBJ2-3, with 9 positions matching TRBD2. The CDR3 is 20 residues long. The germline V gene encodes CDR1 KGHSH and CDR2 LQKENI. V lost 0 bases and J lost 0; bases outside the gene matches: 13. The DNA for the CDR3 is TGTGCCAGCTCACCACCAGTGGGATTTACTAGCGGGCGAAGCACAGATACGCAGTATTTT. This codes for CASSPPVGFTSGRSTDTQYF.

This clonotype was detected ten times or more. J is TRBJ2-2 and V is TRBV20-1; 7 bases fit TRBD2. V gave up 3 bases and J gave up 0 bases; unmatched junction bases: 1. The CDR3 loop spans 14 amino acids. Germline V gene lookup returns CDR1 DFQATT and CDR2 SNEGSKA (reference sequence). This CDR3 reads CSASGLANTGELFF. The CDR3 DNA is TGCAGTGCTAGTGGACTAGCGAACACCGGGGAGCTGTTTTTT.

This clonotype occurred a few times. J is TRBJ2-1 and V is TRBV29-1; TRBD2 aligns across 14 bases. The germline V gene encodes CDR1 SQVTM and CDR2 ANQGSEA. The CDR3 loop spans 13 amino acids. V dropped 6 bases and J dropped 6; count of bases not matched to a gene: 1. This chain's CDR3 is CSVGTSGSNEQFF. The CDR3 DNA is TGCAGCGTGGGGACTAGCGGGAGCAATGAGCAGTTCTTC.

This chain uses TRBV3-1 with TRBJ2-3; D uncertain. CDR1 is LGHDT and CDR2 is YNNKEL in the germline V gene (reference sequence). Trimming shortened V by 3 bases and J by 2 bases, and 15 bases separated the two germline ends. The CDR3 is 16 amino acids. In nucleotides, the CDR3 is TGTGCCAGCAGCCATGGTCTAGGGCAGACCACAGATACGCAGTATTTT. It yields the protein CASSHGLGQTTDTQYF.

This clonotype was counted a few times. Germline and junction disagree at one end, which may indicate a read error. This sequence joins TRBV7-2 and TRBJ2-3, with TRBD2 as a possible D gene (5 bases). The CDR3 consists of 16 residues. CDR1 is SGHTA and CDR2 is FQGNSA in the germline V gene. The CDR3 sequence is CASSFLGPSFTYTQYF. The CDR3 bases are TGTGCCAGCAGCTTTCTAGGCCCTAGCTTCACATATACGCAGTATTTT.

The chain uses TRBV28 and TRBJ2-5; no firm D call. The CDR3 sequence is 11 residues long. Per the germline V gene, CDR1 is MDHEN and CDR2 is SYDVKM. V was cut by 3 bases and J by 13 bases, with 12 bases left in between. This CDR3 is CASSFGFSPYF. The CDR3 nucleotides read TGTGCCAGCAGTTTTGGCTTTTCGCCGTACTTC.

The rearrangement joins TRBV6-1 to TRBJ1-1; weak D call: TRBD1 (5 bases). CDR3 length: 15 amino acids. Trimming shortened V by 6 bases and J by 5 bases, and 19 bases separated the two germline ends. Germline-derived CDR1 and CDR2 are MNHNS and SASEGT. The CDR3 DNA sequence: TGTGCCAGCAGCCTATCATGGGGGAAGGAGACTGAAGCTTTCTTT. It encodes CASSLSWGKETEAFF.

This clonotype was counted at least ten times. The chain recombines TRBV24-1 with TRBJ2-1; 9 bases match TRBD2. Losses at the gene ends were 3 bases for V and 2 bases for J; bases not matched to a gene: 13. The CDR3 covers 19 residues. Germline-derived CDR1 and CDR2 are KGHDR and SFDVKD. CDR3 in amino acids: CATSDPTLSGRRAYNEQFF. The CDR3 DNA is TGTGCCACCAGTGATCCTACCCTTAGCGGGAGAAGGGCCTACAATGAGCAGTTCTTC.

This clonotype was seen many times. CDR3 coding DNA: TGCATTGTAGCGTCCCGCACAGATACGCAGTATTTT. Its protein is CIVASRTDTQYF. The chain recombines TRBV20-1 with TRBJ2-3, with D possibly matching TRBD2 (5 bases). CDR1 DFQATT and CDR2 SNEGSKA come from the germline V gene (reference sequence). The CDR3 length is 12 residues.